Each of the 12 T cell receptor beta chains below was sequenced from the same sample in a study of T cell responses to AZD1222 COVID-19 vaccine. Here immunoSEQ multiplex PCR was the method, and the copy in TCRdb shows in-frame clones only, minus some. This table has 100,000 to 130,000 clones, under 95% appearing once. The specimen was peripheral blood, collected on day 0 of AZD1222 vaccination. The source is an adult in good health.

The chain recombines TRBV10-3 with TRBJ1-6, with 7 positions matching TRBD1. Germline CDR1 is ENHRY and CDR2 is SYGVKD. The CDR3 has 20 amino acids. J was trimmed by 0 bases and V by 3 bases; bases with no gene match: 14. The CDR3 DNA reads as TGTGCCATCAGTGACCCGGGACAGACCCCTTCTGGCTCCTATAATTCACCCCTCCACTTT. It is translated as CAISDPGQTPSGSYNSPLHF.

This chain uses TRBV7-2 with TRBJ1-5; D is uncertain. Trimming left V 4 bases short and J 5 bases short, with 15 bases between. The CDR3 runs 15 residues. Per germline, CDR1 SGHTA and CDR2 FQGNSA. CDR3 region: CASSSLGSTHQPQHF. The CDR3 coding sequence is TGTGCCAGCAGCTCACTGGGATCCACCCATCAGCCCCAGCATTTT.

The chain recombines TRBV21-1 with TRBJ2-3; TRBD1 is taken as the D call from the table, unchecked against the DNA. TRBV21-1 is classified as a pseudogene. The length of the CDR3 is 14 residues. CDR3 nucleotides: TGTGCCAGCGGGGACAGGGGGCTTCCAGATACGCAGTATTTT. This gives the protein CASGDRGLPDTQYF.

V usage is TRBV5-1 and J usage is TRBJ2-7; 7 nucleotides agree with TRBD1. This CDR3 has 13 amino acids. Trimming at V came to 4 bases and at J to 9 bases, leaving 10 bases not matched to a gene. In germline, CDR1 is SGHRS, CDR2 YFSETQ. CDR3: CASSRRQGSVQYF. CDR3 nucleotides: TGCGCCAGCAGCCGGAGACAGGGATCGGTGCAGTACTTC.

V is TRBV9 and J is TRBJ2-1, with a weak D call TRBD2 (7 bases). Germline values: CDR1 SGDLS, CDR2 YYNGEE. The CDR3 contains 19 residues. With 0 bases removed from V and 8 bases from J, the gap between germline ends came to 27 bases. The CDR3 is CASSVVPGSGGGSSHEQFF. The CDR3 DNA sequence: TGTGCCAGCAGCGTAGTCCCAGGTAGTGGCGGGGGCAGCTCTCATGAGCAGTTCTTC.

The V call is TRBV5-8, the J call TRBJ1-5, with 7 bases identical to TRBD1. V dropped 5 bases and J dropped 1; count of bases not matched to a gene: 12. This CDR3 region has 17 residues. Germline lookup yields CDR1 SGHTS and CDR2 YDEGEE. The CDR3 reads CASSRDRGLLSNQPQHF. The CDR3 DNA reads as TGTGCCAGCAGTAGGGACAGAGGGTTGTTGAGCAATCAGCCCCAGCATTTT.

This clone was counted once. The rearrangement joins TRBV6-2 or TRBV6-3 to TRBJ2-1; D perhaps matches TRBD2 (5 bases). The CDR3 consists of 18 residues. CDR1 and CDR2 (germline): MNHEY, SVGEGT. V dropped 0 bases and J dropped 0 bases, with 15 bases sitting between them. DNA of the CDR3: TGTGCCAGCAGTTACTCCGGGATGGGATTGAGCTCCTACAATGAGCAGTTCTTC. This sequence encodes CASSYSGMGLSSYNEQFF.

The chain joins TRBV29-1 to TRBJ1-1; weak D call: TRBD1 (5 bases). The CDR3 totals 12 residues. The V gene's germline CDR1 is SQVTM and CDR2 ANQGSEA. V was shortened by 5 bases and J by 11 bases, with 18 bases between the two germline ends. Here the CDR3 DNA reads TGCAGCGTTCCCCCGGACGCGTCAGGGGCTTTCTTT. Amino acid sequence: CSVPPDASGAFF.

This clone was found once. V usage is TRBV3-1 (or the pseudogene TRBV3-2) and J usage is TRBJ2-3; TRBD2 aligns across 9 bases. Germline CDR1 reads LGHDT; CDR2 reads YNNKEL (reference sequence). This CDR3 contains 16 residues. Trimming at V came to 5 bases and at J to 2 bases, leaving 8 bases not matched to a gene. The DNA of the CDR3 is TGTGCCAGCAGCGCCCCAGCGGGGGGTTCCACAGATACGCAGTATTTT. This gives the protein CASSAPAGGSTDTQYF.

This rearrangement joins TRBV4-3 to TRBJ1-1; possible D gene TRBD1, 5 bases. The CDR3 is made up of 19 amino acids. Germline loops: CDR1 LGHNA, CDR2 YSLEER. Between the trimmed V and J ends, which lost 0 bases and 0 bases, there was a span of 20 bases. The CDR3, as DNA: TGCGCCAGCAGCCAAGATCTCCCAGGCACAGGTTTCATGAACACTGAAGCTTTCTTT. The encoded protein is CASSQDLPGTGFMNTEAFF.

The chain combines TRBV27 with TRBJ1-6, with 7 bases matching TRBD1. V lost 2 bases and J lost 0; bases outside the gene matches: 10. The CDR3 spans 19 residues. Per germline, CDR1 MNHEY and CDR2 SMNVEV (reference sequence). The CDR3 loop reads CASSLVDRRESSYNSPLHF. In DNA, the CDR3 is TGTGCCAGCAGTTTAGTGGACAGGAGAGAATCCTCCTATAATTCACCCCTCCACTTT.

This clone was seen just once. The chain employs TRBV4-3 and TRBJ2-1, with 7 positions matching TRBD2. The germline gives CDR1 LGHNA, CDR2 YSLEER. With V trimmed by 0 bases and J by 4 bases, 9 bases remained unmatched. There are 17 residues in the CDR3. CDR3 bases: TGCGCCAGCAGCCAAGACGTGATATCGGGGGGTTACAATGAGCAGTTCTTC. Protein sequence: CASSQDVISGGYNEQFF.